The TCR beta chain described here comes from a study of cytomegalovirus exposure and HLA in healthy donors. The primer mix had 60 Vbeta and 13 Jbeta primers. Some clones are missing from TCRdb's copy, which holds only in-frame ones; the method was immunoSEQ multiplex PCR. The sample holds more than 95,000 clones, 60% to 70% seen once. Germline values: CDR1 SGHAT, CDR2 FQDESV (reference sequence). This CDR3 is built from 15 residues. The junction had 11 bases not matched to a gene; V was cut back by 4 bases and J by 9 bases. About this clone itself: The antigen is unknown.

Study-wide results and caveats: In vitro data verified a few CMV-associated chains as specific for CMV antigens.

Sequences were obtained from PBMCs. This sequence originates from a woman between 50 and 59 years old in good health and CMV-seronegative. The chain combines TRBV11-1 with TRBJ2-1, with 8 bases lining up with TRBD2. CDR3 protein: CASSSLAGPAGEQFF. In DNA form, the CDR3 reads TGTGCCAGCAGCTCATTAGCGGGACCCGCTGGTGAGCAGTTCTTC.